The clone carrying this T cell receptor beta chain was recorded a few times. Its antigen is not identified. This CDR3 is also generated by other DNA sequences in the sample. Profiling relied on immunoSEQ multiplex PCR, and the TCRdb table lists in-frame clones only, not all of them. The data show some 1 million clones, approximately 70% seen once. The sample belongs to a study of shared clonotypes between healthy human individuals. Study-wide findings and caveats: Specimens sampled were limited to blood, with tissue repertoires likely differing. Clonotype sharing levels among donors were expected to vary with sequencing depth. Among several donors, roughly 5% of naive CD4 clonotypes were found in common. What naive subsets generally showed was a larger estimated richness than memory subsets showed.

The V and J ends lost 2 bases and 1 base respectively, with 9 bases between them. This CDR3 comprises 14 residues. Germline values: CDR1 SGDLS, CDR2 YYNGEE. The chain is built from TRBV9 and TRBJ1-1; possibly TRBD1 for D (6 bases). The sequence was obtained from a man aged 18 to 29 in good health. The sequenced material came from memory CD4+ T cells sorted from blood. Subset of the sample: CD45RA-negative fraction. In nucleotides, the CDR3 is TGTGCCAGCAGCGTCGGGGGGCCGAACACTGAAGCTTTCTTT. This encodes CASSVGGPNTEAFF.